The 32 T cell receptor beta chains below come from one sample, sequenced in a study of PD-1 blockade in classical Hodgkin lymphoma. The assay was immunoSEQ multiplex PCR, and TCRdb's table has in-frame clones only and misses some. The sample has about 90,000 clones; about nine tenths are singletons. Following autologous stem cell transplantation, relapse occurred in every patient, and exposure to brentuximab vedotin varied. This material consisted of peripheral blood mononuclear cells (PBMCs), taken before the second cycle of nivolumab. The receptors were sampled from a human donor with classical Hodgkin lymphoma.

The chain employs TRBV9 and TRBJ2-5; 9 nucleotides line up with TRBD1. The length of the CDR3 is 18 residues. Looked up from germline, CDR1 is SGDLS and CDR2 is YYNGEE. V dropped 4 bases and J dropped 4; count of bases not matched to a gene: 17. The CDR3 loop is CASSPRDRVYDLGETQYF. In DNA, the CDR3 is TGTGCCAGCAGCCCGCGGGACAGGGTTTACGACTTAGGAGAGACCCAGTACTTC.

This chain joins TRBV14 and TRBJ2-7; D is perhaps TRBD1 or TRBD2 (5 bases each). This CDR3 is built from 15 residues. Trimming shortened V by 3 bases and J by 3 bases, and 15 bases separated the two germline ends. Germline V lookup: CDR1 SGHDN, CDR2 FVKESK. In nucleotides, the CDR3 is TGTGCCAGCAGCCATGGGACCAAGGGCCACTACGAGCAGTACTTC. Protein product: CASSHGTKGHYEQYF.

Written as DNA, the CDR3 is TGTGCCAGCACCCTAGCGGGATCAAGCAACGAGCAGTACTTC. Its protein is CASTLAGSSNEQYF. V usage is TRBV7-9 and J usage is TRBJ2-7, with TRBD2 matching 9 bases. The CDR3 totals 14 residues. The V and J ends lost 7 bases and 5 bases, in that order; junction bases with no gene match: 9. Germline lookup yields CDR1 SEHNR and CDR2 FQNEAQ (reference sequence).

Only one count was recorded for this clone. J is TRBJ2-1 and V is TRBV7-2; TRBD2 agrees at 7 bases. The CDR3 has 14 residues. The V segment lost 2 bases and the J segment 15 bases; nucleotides outside the gene matches: 13. Germline values: CDR1 SGHTA, CDR2 FQGNSA. In nucleotides, the CDR3 is TGTGCCAGCAGCTTAATAGCGGGCTACAATGAGGGGTTCTTC. Its protein is CASSLIAGYNEGFF.

The chain uses TRBV7-9 and TRBJ1-5, with D perhaps TRBD1 (6 bases). Trimming pared 0 bases from V and 0 bases from J, leaving 12 bases between. The germline gives CDR1 SEHNR, CDR2 FQNEAQ (reference sequence). This CDR3 comprises 17 residues. The CDR3 DNA follows: TGTGCCAGCAGCTTAGCTTCAAGGGGACATAGCAATCAGCCCCAGCATTTT. It is translated as CASSLASRGHSNQPQHF.

Notes on this clone: The junction shows a germline mismatch at one end, possibly a read error. This chain connects TRBV6-1 to TRBJ1-5; D remains ambiguous. The germline CDR1 and CDR2 sequences are MNHNS and SASEGT. The CDR3 consists of 13 residues. CDR3 sequence: CASREGSNQPQHF. The CDR3 bases are TGTGCCAGCAGGGAAGGGTCAAATCAGCCCCAGCATTTT.

The V gene is TRBV5-1, the J gene TRBJ2-2, with D unclear. Deletions cut 0 bases from V and 6 bases from J, with 9 bases between. Germline lookup yields CDR1 SGHRS and CDR2 YFSETQ. The CDR3 has 14 amino acids. The DNA of the CDR3 is TGCGCCAGCAGCTTGGCAAGTAAAGCCGGGGAGCTGTTTTTT. Translating it yields CASSLASKAGELFF. Full variable domain (outside the CDR3, taken from reference TRBV5-1 and TRBJ2-2): KAGVTQTPRYLIKTRGQQVTLSCSPISGHRSVSWYQQTPGQGLQFLFEYFSETQRNKGNFPGRFSGRQFSNSRSEMNVSTLELGDSALYLCASSLASKAGELFFGEGSRLTVL.

In DNA, the CDR3 is TGTGCCAGCAGCCTAGCCTGGGGACAGGGTGGAGGAGATACGCAGTATTTT. Protein product: CASSLAWGQGGGDTQYF. The rearrangement joins TRBV28 to TRBJ2-3, with TRBD1 matching 9 bases. This CDR3 is built from 17 residues. Germline values: CDR1 MDHEN, CDR2 SYDVKM. The V gene end was trimmed by 6 bases and the J gene end by 5 bases; junction bases not matched to a gene: 15. The whole variable domain, filled in from reference TRBV28 and TRBJ2-3, reads DVKVTQSSRYLVKRTGEKVFLECVQDMDHENMFWYRQDPGLGLRLIYFSYDVKMKEKGDIPEGYSVSREKKERFSLILESASTNQTSMYLCASSLAWGQGGGDTQYFGPGTRLTVL.

The rearrangement uses TRBV5-1 and TRBJ1-1; D uncertain. V dropped 1 base and J dropped 0 bases, with 7 bases sitting between them. Germline lookup yields CDR1 SGHRS and CDR2 YFSETQ. The CDR3 contains 14 residues. The CDR3: CASSLKGLNTEAFF. The CDR3 coding sequence is TGCGCCAGCAGCTTGAAGGGCTTGAACACTGAAGCTTTCTTT.

The J gene is TRBJ1-1, the V gene TRBV6-5; D is unresolved. The ends were cut back, 2 bases at V and 7 bases at J, with 20 bases in the middle. The CDR3 spans 16 residues. Per germline, CDR1 MNHEY and CDR2 SVGAGI. CDR3 sequence (DNA): TGTGCCAGCAGTTACCTTGGGCTTACTCTAAGGGATGAAGCTTTCTTT. It translates to CASSYLGLTLRDEAFF.

The chain has TRBV19 and TRBJ1-2; D unclear. The CDR3 is 13 residues long. Trimming stripped 5 bases from V and 4 bases from J, with 11 bases between. Germline-derived CDR1 and CDR2 are LNHDA and SQIVND (reference sequence). CDR3 sequence (DNA): TGTGCCAGTAGTCCGTATCTAGCCTATGGCTACACCTTC. Its translation is CASSPYLAYGYTF.

The V gene is TRBV18, the J gene TRBJ1-2, with 8 positions matching TRBD1. The ends lost 3 bases at V and 7 bases at J; junction bases unmatched: 7. CDR3 length: 14 amino acids. Germline V gives CDR1 KGHSH, CDR2 LQKENI. The CDR3 coding sequence is TGTGCCAGCTCACCTGCAGGACAGGGCGCTGGCTACACCTTC. Translating it yields CASSPAGQGAGYTF.

The chain joins TRBV4-2 to TRBJ2-5; D is ambiguous. TRBJ2-7 matches the DNA end more closely, so the J call is doubtful. This CDR3 region has 15 residues. CDR1 and CDR2 from the germline V gene are LGHNA and YNFKEQ. The CDR3 reads CASSQDLLRGYEQYF. The CDR3 bases are TGTGCCAGCAGCCAAGACCTACTCCGCGGCTACGAGCAGTACTTC.

V gene TRBV30 combines with J gene TRBJ2-3; 7 nucleotides match TRBD2. The CDR3 sequence is 14 residues long. The germline V gene has CDR1 GTSNPN and CDR2 SVGIG (reference sequence). J was trimmed by 3 bases and V by 0 bases; bases with no gene match: 3. The CDR3 reads CAWSVAAGTDTQYF. The CDR3 DNA is TGTGCCTGGAGTGTGGCAGCGGGGACAGATACGCAGTATTTT.

The chain carries TRBV7-9 and TRBJ1-5; D is perhaps TRBD1 (6 bases). The germline CDR1 and CDR2 sequences are SEHNR and FQNEAQ (reference sequence). The V end was cut by 1 base, the J end by 5 bases, with 15 bases between. This CDR3 contains 16 residues. The CDR3, as DNA: TGTGCCAGCAGCTTAGGCCAGTTCCAGGGGCATCAGCCCCAGCATTTT. As protein: CASSLGQFQGHQPQHF.

This sequence joins TRBV5-1 and TRBJ2-2; 8 nucleotides line up with TRBD2. The CDR3 totals 15 residues. The V and J ends lost 5 bases and 1 base, in that order; junction bases with no gene match: 4. Germline V gene sequence: CDR1 SGHRS, CDR2 YFSETQ. CDR3 DNA sequence: TGCGCCAGCAGTGAACTAGCGGTGAACACCGGGGAGCTGTTTTTT. As protein: CASSELAVNTGELFF.

The CDR3 sequence: CASSLSSGQGTEAFF. CDR3 DNA sequence: TGTGCCAGCAGCTTATCGTCGGGACAGGGCACTGAAGCTTTCTTT. V is TRBV7-9 and J is TRBJ1-1; TRBD1 agrees at 9 bases. The trim removed 2 bases at V and 4 bases at J, leaving 5 bases unmatched. The CDR3 contains 15 residues. Germline V gives CDR1 SEHNR, CDR2 FQNEAQ (reference sequence).

The rearrangement joins TRBV5-1 to TRBJ2-3; D is ambiguous. Germline V gives CDR1 SGHRS, CDR2 YFSETQ. The CDR3 runs 15 residues. V was shortened by 0 bases and J by 3 bases, with 11 bases between the two germline ends. For the CDR3, the DNA is TGCGCCAGCAGCTTGGCAGGTCTCTATACAGATACGCAGTATTTT. Protein product: CASSLAGLYTDTQYF.

V is TRBV27 and J is TRBJ2-7, with 8 bases aligning to TRBD2. Germline V CDR1 and CDR2: MNHEY, SMNVEV (reference sequence). This CDR3 is built from 14 residues. Trimming at V came to 2 bases and at J to 3 bases, leaving 3 bases not matched to a gene. The CDR3 here is CASSLVAGSYEQYF. Here the CDR3 DNA reads TGTGCCAGCAGTTTAGTAGCGGGGAGCTACGAGCAGTACTTC.

This rearrangement joins TRBV25-1 to TRBJ1-5; D uncertain. V was shortened by 3 bases and J by 3 bases, with 15 bases between the two germline ends. Germline CDR1 MGHDK, CDR2 SYGVNS. The CDR3 covers 16 residues. For the CDR3, the DNA is TGTGCCAGCAGTGATGGGGAGAAGGGCCTCAATCAGCCCCAGCATTTT. Protein: CASSDGEKGLNQPQHF.

This clone was counted between two and nine times. This rearrangement joins TRBV14 to TRBJ2-7; 7 positions match TRBD2. This CDR3 has 13 residues. Looked up from germline, CDR1 is SGHDN and CDR2 is FVKESK. V lost 4 bases to trimming and J lost 5 bases; unmatched junction nucleotides: 5. Here the CDR3 reads CASSPTSAHEQYF. The CDR3 DNA is TGTGCCAGCAGCCCCACTAGCGCCCACGAGCAGTACTTC.

This chain connects TRBV5-4 to TRBJ2-3; the match to TRBD2 covers 7 bases. Germline values: CDR1 SGHNT, CDR2 YYREEE (reference sequence). V was clipped by 5 bases and J by 6 bases; unmatched bases: 6. The CDR3 consists of 13 residues. CDR3 region: CASSSGTTDTQYF. The CDR3 DNA reads TGTGCCAGCAGTTCCGGGACTACTGATACGCAGTATTTT.

The chain is built from TRBV5-6 and TRBJ1-5; D is unclear. The ends were cut back, 2 bases at V and 7 bases at J, with 13 bases in the middle. The CDR3 is made up of 14 amino acids. CDR1 SGHDT and CDR2 YYEEEE come from the germline V gene. CDR3 sequence reads: CASSFGPDGQPQHF. In DNA form, the CDR3 reads TGTGCCAGCAGCTTTGGCCCCGATGGCCAGCCCCAGCATTTT.

This clone appeared a single time. The gene calls are TRBV4-1 and TRBJ2-1; 8 bases line up with TRBD2. CDR3 length equals 17 residues. Germline V gene lookup returns CDR1 MGHRA and CDR2 YSYEKL. V gave up 4 bases and J gave up 7 bases; unmatched junction bases: 15. This CDR3 is CASSREALAAQRNEQFF. DNA of the CDR3: TGCGCCAGCAGCCGAGAAGCACTAGCGGCGCAGAGGAATGAGCAGTTCTTC.

This chain's CDR3 is CASSLAVLAGGPDTGELFF. The CDR3 DNA sequence: TGCGCCAGCAGCTTGGCGGTACTAGCGGGAGGGCCTGACACCGGGGAGCTGTTTTTT. J is TRBJ2-2 and V is TRBV5-1, with 13 bases matching TRBD2. Trimming took 0 bases from V and 3 from J; bases not matched to a gene: 8. The CDR3 consists of 19 residues. CDR1 and CDR2 (germline): SGHRS, YFSETQ.

The CDR3 bases are TGTGCCAGTAGTATAGGAGGCGGCACTAATGAAAAACTGTTTTTT. This codes for CASSIGGGTNEKLFF. The chain employs TRBV19 and TRBJ1-4; D gene ambiguous. The CDR3 has 15 amino acids. CDR1 is LNHDA and CDR2 is SQIVND in the germline V gene (reference sequence). The V and J ends lost 1 base and 2 bases respectively, with 8 bases between them.

This sequence joins TRBV4-2 and TRBJ1-6; D unclear. V lost 0 bases to trimming and J lost 8 bases, with 11 bases between them. Per the germline V gene, CDR1 is LGHNA and CDR2 is YNFKEQ. This CDR3 has 15 amino acids. CDR3 sequence: CASSQDRGDYSPLHF. The DNA of the CDR3 is TGTGCCAGCAGCCAAGATCGTGGGGATTATTCACCCCTCCACTTT.

The CDR3 spells CASSLSRGFAYEQYF. CDR3 nucleotides: TGTGCCAGCAGTTTATCGCGGGGCTTTGCCTACGAGCAGTACTTC. V gene TRBV27 combines with J gene TRBJ2-7; possibly TRBD2 for D (6 bases). Per germline, CDR1 MNHEY and CDR2 SMNVEV (reference sequence). The CDR3 contains 15 residues. V lost 0 bases and J lost 2, with 11 bases in between.

This chain uses TRBV30 with TRBJ2-3; 8 positions match TRBD1. The V segment lost 1 base and the J segment 5 bases; nucleotides outside the gene matches: 5. The germline V gene has CDR1 GTSNPN and CDR2 SVGIG (reference sequence). This CDR3 spans 14 amino acids. The CDR3: CAWSAGGTKDTQYF. The DNA of the CDR3 is TGTGCCTGGAGTGCAGGGGGCACTAAAGATACGCAGTATTTT.

This sequence joins TRBV4-1 and TRBJ1-5; 8 bases map to TRBD1. The junction had 7 bases not matched to a gene; V was cut back by 1 base and J by 2 bases. The CDR3 is 17 amino acids. The germline V gene has CDR1 MGHRA and CDR2 YSYEKL. The chain's CDR3 is CASSQGQGAGGNQPQHF. The CDR3 DNA sequence: TGCGCCAGCAGCCAAGGGCAGGGGGCCGGGGGCAATCAGCCCCAGCATTTT.

The rearrangement links TRBV5-1 to TRBJ2-7, with 9 bases identical to TRBD2. The V gene end was trimmed by 3 bases and the J gene end by 5 bases; junction bases not matched to a gene: 6. Per the germline V gene, CDR1 is SGHRS and CDR2 is YFSETQ. The CDR3 consists of 14 residues. In nucleotides, the CDR3 is TGCGCCAGCAGCTCGGGACTAGCAGCCGACGAGCAGTACTTC. As protein: CASSSGLAADEQYF.

The genes are TRBV7-2 and TRBJ2-3; 7 bases are a match to TRBD2. CDR1 is SGHTA, CDR2 FQGNSA, per germline. V lost 2 bases to trimming and J lost 4 bases; unmatched junction nucleotides: 9. The CDR3 length is 16 residues. The CDR3 DNA follows: TGTGCCAGCAGCTTACAGGGCGGGAGTACTGCAGATACGCAGTATTTT. It is translated as CASSLQGGSTADTQYF.